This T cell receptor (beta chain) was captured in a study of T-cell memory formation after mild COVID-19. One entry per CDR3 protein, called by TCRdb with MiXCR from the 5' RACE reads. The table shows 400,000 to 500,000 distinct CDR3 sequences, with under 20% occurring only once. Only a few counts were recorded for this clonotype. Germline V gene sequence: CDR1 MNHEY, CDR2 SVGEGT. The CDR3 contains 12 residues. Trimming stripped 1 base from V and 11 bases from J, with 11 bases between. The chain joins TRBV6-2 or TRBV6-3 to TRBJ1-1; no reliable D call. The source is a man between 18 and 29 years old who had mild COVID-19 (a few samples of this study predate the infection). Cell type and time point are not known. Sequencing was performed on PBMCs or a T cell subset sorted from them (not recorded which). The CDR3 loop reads CASSYFGSGAFF. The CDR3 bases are TGTGCCAGCAGTTACTTCGGATCCGGGGCTTTCTTT.